A selection of T cell receptor beta chains follows, all from one sample in a study of shared clonotypes between healthy human individuals. The data were produced by immunoSEQ multiplex PCR, yet TCRdb's version contains in-frame clones alone and is incomplete. The sample carries millions of clones, approximately 93% recorded once. The sequenced sample was naive CD4+ T cells from PBMCs. Every receptor here comes from a man in his late teens or twenties in good health. Some clones in this sample may be carry-over from other donors' samples. Both conserved end residues are part of each CDR3. Fields, in order: CDR3 DNA, CDR3 protein, D gene, J gene, clone size, V gene. D genes are given only for firm matches. Not every row has a clone size; where given, it reads once, few, many or a size class.

TGTGCCACCAGCAGAGATAGGGGCTATGGCTACACCTTC CATSRDRGYGYTF NA TRBJ1-2 few TRBV15
TGTGCCAGCAACCGACTCCGGGGGAATGAGCAGTTCTTC CASNRLRGNEQFF NA TRBJ2-1 NA TRBV11-2
TGTGCCAGCAGCTCCCCCTTAGTTGCTGGTGGCTACACCTTC CASSSPLVAGGYTF NA TRBJ1-2 NA TRBV7-2
TGTGCCAGCAGCTCCGGGACTAGCGCGTGGTACGAGCAGTACTTC CASSSGTSAWYEQYF TRBD2 TRBJ2-7 NA TRBV7-6
TGTGCCAGCAGCTTAGAGGGAACGGGGGATGTGCAGTACTTC CASSLEGTGDVQYF NA TRBJ2-7 NA TRBV11-3
TGCGCCAGCAGCCTCCCGGGAAATGAGCAGTTCTTC CASSLPGNEQFF NA TRBJ2-1 NA TRBV5-1
TGCAGTGGACAGCAGAACACTGAAGCTTTCTTT CSGQQNTEAFF NA TRBJ1-1 NA TRBV20-1
TGTGCCAGCAGCGTAGGCTCAGGAGATCAGCCCCAGCATTTT CASSVGSGDQPQHF NA TRBJ1-5 NA TRBV9
TGCAGCGTTGGGACTAGCGGGAGGTACAATGAGCAGTTCTTC CSVGTSGRYNEQFF TRBD2 TRBJ2-1 NA TRBV29-1
TGTGCCAGCTCACCACAGACAGGGGGAGAAGAGACCCAGTACTTC CASSPQTGGEETQYF TRBD1 TRBJ2-5 NA TRBV18
TGTGCCATCAGTGAGGGGACAGGCGGCGAGCAGTACTTC CAISEGTGGEQYF TRBD1 TRBJ2-7 few TRBV10-3
TGTGCCAGCAGTGAAAGGGCGGGAGTCCTTACCGGGGAGCTGTTTTTT CASSERAGVLTGELFF TRBD2 TRBJ2-2 NA TRBV2
TGTGCCAGCAGTCCGTTCTCCTACGAGCAGTACTTC CASSPFSYEQYF NA TRBJ2-7 NA TRBV6-1
TGTGCCATCAGTGGAGGGACAGGGGGCACAGATACGCAGTATTTT CAISGGTGGTDTQYF TRBD1 TRBJ2-3 NA TRBV10-3
TGTGCCAGCAGTTACCGGCCGGGCGGGGCCTATGAGCAGTTCTTC CASSYRPGGAYEQFF NA TRBJ2-1 NA TRBV6-5
TGTGCCAGCAGCTGGGGAAACGGGGAGCTGTTTTTT CASSWGNGELFF NA TRBJ2-2 NA TRBV7-6
TGCGCCAGCAGCTGGGGCGGACAGGGTGTCTCCTACGAGCAGTACTTC CASSWGGQGVSYEQYF TRBD1 TRBJ2-7 NA TRBV5-1
TGTGCCAGCAGCTTAGTCGCGGGAGGCACCGGGGAGCTGTTTTTT CASSLVAGGTGELFF TRBD2 TRBJ2-2 once TRBV7-7
TGTGCCTGGAAGGGACAGGGATGGGCCGGGGAGCTGTTTTTT CAWKGQGWAGELFF TRBD1 TRBJ2-2 NA TRBV30
TGTGCCAGCAGTCCCCCTGAAGAGACCCAGTACTTC CASSPPEETQYF NA TRBJ2-5 NA TRBV27
TGTGCCAGCAGCCAAGATGCTTACTACGAGCAGTACTTC CASSQDAYYEQYF NA TRBJ2-7 NA TRBV4-2
TGCGCCAGCAGCTCCGACATTGCCATTTACAATGAGCAGTTCTTC CASSSDIAIYNEQFF NA TRBJ2-1 NA TRBV5-1
TGTGCCTGGAGTGTACTCGAGCGTTCGTTCAATGAGCAGTTCTTC CAWSVLERSFNEQFF NA TRBJ2-1 NA TRBV30
TGTGCCTGGAGTGTGTCAGGGGGACCCTACGAGCAGTACTTC CAWSVSGGPYEQYF TRBD1 TRBJ2-7 NA TRBV30
TGTGCCAGCAGCCCCCGTTGGAGGTATGGCTACACCTTC CASSPRWRYGYTF NA TRBJ1-2 NA TRBV5-6
TGTGCCAGCAGCTTAGAGGGGGGCCGGATTGAAGCTTTCTTT CASSLEGGRIEAFF NA TRBJ1-1 NA TRBV7-2
TGTGCCAGCAGCTTAGCGCGTGGGACTGAAGCTTTCTTT CASSLARGTEAFF NA TRBJ1-1 once TRBV7-2
TGTGCCACTTTAGATTTGGCGGGCGCAGATACGCAGTATTTT CATLDLAGADTQYF NA TRBJ2-3 NA TRBV19
TGTGCCAGCAGCTGGAGGGCGGGAGTGCAGAATGAGCAGTTCTTC CASSWRAGVQNEQFF TRBD2 TRBJ2-1 NA TRBV7-6
TGTGCCAGTAGTATGGGGAGAAACTACGAGCAGTACTTC CASSMGRNYEQYF NA TRBJ2-7 few TRBV19
TGCGCCAGCAGCATGGGGCCGACAGAAAAACTGTTTTTT CASSMGPTEKLFF NA TRBJ1-4 NA TRBV5-1
TGTGCCAGCACTCCGACAGGTAATTACTACAATGAGCAGTTCTTC CASTPTGNYYNEQFF NA TRBJ2-1 NA TRBV2
TGTGCCAGCTCACCAACCGCCGGTAGTACTGGAAACACCATATATTTT CASSPTAGSTGNTIYF NA TRBJ1-3 NA TRBV18
TGTGCCAGCAGCCGCCTTGGGGACAGCCCCTACGAGCAGTACTTC CASSRLGDSPYEQYF TRBD1 TRBJ2-7 NA TRBV6-6
TGTGCCAGCAGACTAACAGGGGTCGCAACTAATGAAAAACTGTTTTTT CASRLTGVATNEKLFF TRBD1 TRBJ1-4 once TRBV7-9
TGTGCCAGCAGTGACTCCTCTAGCGGGAGGTCCGTACAGTACTTC CASSDSSSGRSVQYF TRBD2 TRBJ2-7 NA TRBV6-4
TGTGCCAGCAGCCAAACTGGACTGGGAGGTTCCACTGAAGCTTTCTTT CASSQTGLGGSTEAFF NA TRBJ1-1 NA TRBV14
TGCGCCAGCAGCCAAGAAATGAGGGGGCGGGACACTGAAGCTTTCTTT CASSQEMRGRDTEAFF TRBD1 TRBJ1-1 NA TRBV4-3
TGTGCCAGCAGTCCGATCAGGGAGGGCGCCTACACCTTC CASSPIREGAYTF NA TRBJ1-2 few TRBV2
TGCGCCAGCAGCGGGGGCTTAGCGGGAGCATCAGATACGCAGTATTTT CASSGGLAGASDTQYF TRBD2 TRBJ2-3 NA TRBV5-1
TGTGCCAGCAGTTACCTCGGGGGGTACGAGCAGTACTTC CASSYLGGYEQYF TRBD2 TRBJ2-7 NA TRBV6-5
TGTGCCAGCAGTCCCGCCGGGTACCGCACAGATACGCAGTATTTT CASSPAGYRTDTQYF NA TRBJ2-3 NA TRBV27
TGTGCCAGAACAGGTGGAGGCTACGAGCAGTACTTC CARTGGGYEQYF NA TRBJ2-7 NA TRBV5-3
TGTGCCAGCAGCGCCCTCTCAGCGGGAGGGGGAGAGACCCAGTACTTC CASSALSAGGGETQYF TRBD2 TRBJ2-5 NA TRBV28
TGTGCCAGCAGTCAGACAGGGGGCTCCTACGAGCAGTACTTC CASSQTGGSYEQYF TRBD1 TRBJ2-7 NA TRBV27
TGTGCCAGCAGCCACTTGGCGATCAGCAAGGGAGAAAAACTGTTTTTT CASSHLAISKGEKLFF NA TRBJ1-4 NA TRBV5-6
TGTGCCAGCAGCTGGACTAGCGGGAGGGGCTCCTACAATGAGCAGTTCTTC CASSWTSGRGSYNEQFF TRBD2 TRBJ2-1 once TRBV9
TGCGCCAGCAGACCCGAGGGAGGATCCTACGAGCAGTACTTC CASRPEGGSYEQYF NA TRBJ2-7 NA TRBV5-1
TGTGCCAGCAGCTTGGGGGGGATTCTCTCCTACGAGCAGTACTTC CASSLGGILSYEQYF TRBD2 TRBJ2-7 NA TRBV7-2
TGCGCCAGCAGCCAACGATATGGGGGCCGGGAGACCCAGTACTTC CASSQRYGGRETQYF NA TRBJ2-5 NA TRBV4-3
TGTGCCATCAGAAGACAGGGGGTCTACACTGAAGCTTTCTTT CAIRRQGVYTEAFF TRBD1 TRBJ1-1 NA TRBV10-3
TGTGCCAGCAGCCCAGACCTAGGGGAGACCCAGTACTTC CASSPDLGETQYF NA TRBJ2-5 NA TRBV7-3
TGCGCCAGCAGCCGTCCGGGGGCGGGGAATGAGCAGTTCTTC CASSRPGAGNEQFF NA TRBJ2-1 NA TRBV5-1
TGTGCCAGCAGCTTAGCGTTCGGTCAGGGGCAGGGAGAGCAGTACTTC CASSLAFGQGQGEQYF NA TRBJ2-7 NA TRBV7-2
TGCGCCAGCAGCTCCCTAAGCGGGAGTGCAGATACGCAGTATTTT CASSSLSGSADTQYF TRBD2 TRBJ2-3 NA TRBV5-1